This is a list of T cell receptor beta chains from one sample in a study of shared clonotypes between healthy human individuals. Libraries were prepared by immunoSEQ multiplex PCR; TCRdb keeps only in-frame clonotypes and omits some of them. The sample lists roughly 530,000 clones, 90% to 97% occurring once. Sequencing input: naive CD4+ T cells sorted from blood. The receptors come from a woman in her 30s in good health. The CDR3 runs from the conserved cysteine through the conserved F or W. A D gene is named only where the DNA matches it firmly. Part of the rows lack a size; the others show once, few, many or a class for expanded clones.

TRBJ1-6 TRBD1 TRBV4-1 . TGCGCCAGCAGCCAAGTGCAGGGGGATTCACCCCTCCACTTT CASSQVQGDSPLHF
TRBJ1-2 . TRBV11-2 . TGTGCCAGCAGCCCGGGGGGGGACCCCCACTATGGCTACACCTTC CASSPGGDPHYGYTF
TRBJ2-2 TRBD2 TRBV11-2 . TGTGCCAGCAGTAGGGGACTAGCGGACACCGGGGAGCTGTTTTTT CASSRGLADTGELFF
TRBJ2-2 TRBD2 TRBV5-1 . TGCGCCAGCAGCTTGGGTGGACTAGCGGGGAACACCGGGGAGCTGTTTTTT CASSLGGLAGNTGELFF
TRBJ2-3 . TRBV6-1 . TGTGCCAGCAGGACTTTTTCTGCAGATACGCAGTATTTT CASRTFSADTQYF
TRBJ1-4 TRBD1 TRBV7-8 . TGTGCCAGCAGCGTACCGGGACAGGGTCGGGAAAAACTGTTTTTT CASSVPGQGREKLFF
TRBJ2-5 TRBD1 TRBV10-3 . TGTGCCATCAGTGGGGGGACAGGGGGACGAGAGACCCAGTACTTC CAISGGTGGRETQYF
TRBJ2-1 . TRBV2 . TGTGCCAGCAGTGAAAAGATGATCCCAGGAACGGGGGATGAGCAGTTCTTC CASSEKMIPGTGDEQFF
TRBJ2-3 TRBD2 TRBV28 . TGTGCCAGCAGCTCTAGCGGGAGGTTAAAGAATACGCAGTATTTT CASSSSGRLKNTQYF
TRBJ2-3 . TRBV5-8 once TGTGCCAGCAGCTTGGGCCTGGAGGTACTCACAGATACGCAGTATTTT CASSLGLEVLTDTQYF
TRBJ2-2 . TRBV9 . TGTGCCAGCAGCGGCCCCTTTTACCTTGGACTGAAGACCGGGGAGCTGTTTTTT CASSGPFYLGLKTGELFF
TRBJ1-3 . TRBV4-1 . TGCGCCAGCAGCCCGCTAGGTGGAAACACCATATATTTT CASSPLGGNTIYF
TRBJ1-3 TRBD1 TRBV7-9 . TGTGCCAGCACCCTCGGTCAGGGGGCTTCTGGAAACACCATATATTTT CASTLGQGASGNTIYF
TRBJ1-2 TRBD1 TRBV30 . TGTGCCTGGAGTCTAATACCCCCGGGACAGCCAGCAGGCTACACCTTC CAWSLIPPGQPAGYTF
TRBJ2-3 TRBD2 TRBV7-9 . TGTGCCAGCAGCTTAGGGCTAGCGGGAGATTTGGGTACGCAGTATTTT CASSLGLAGDLGTQYF
TRBJ1-5 . TRBV2 . TGTGCCAGCGGTGGGGGCGCTGATAGCAATCAGCCCCAGCATTTT CASGGGADSNQPQHF
TRBJ2-2 . TRBV7-8 . TGTGCCAGCAGCCGTACCGGGACGGCGAACACCGGGGAGCTGTTTTTT CASSRTGTANTGELFF
TRBJ1-2 . TRBV7-2 . TGTGCCAGCAGCTTAGCCGGTTTGCGTGGCTACACCTTC CASSLAGLRGYTF
TRBJ2-2 . TRBV18 . TGTGCCAGCTCACCACGGGGCCCCAACACCGGGGAGCTGTTTTTT CASSPRGPNTGELFF
TRBJ2-2 . TRBV18 . TGTGCCAGCTCATTAACTGTACAGGGAACCACGAACACCGGGGAGCTGTTTTTT CASSLTVQGTTNTGELFF
TRBJ2-5 . TRBV2 . TGTGCCAGCAGTGATGGGGCAGGGGAGGAGACCCAGTACTTC CASSDGAGEETQYF
TRBJ1-5 . TRBV18 once TGTGCCAGCTCACGCCGCGGGAATAGCAATCAGCCCCAGCATTTT CASSRRGNSNQPQHF
TRBJ2-1 TRBD2 TRBV14 once TGTGCCAGCAGCCAAGGGCTAGCGGGACGCAATGAGCAGTTCTTC CASSQGLAGRNEQFF
TRBJ1-3 . TRBV7-8 . TGTGCCAGCAGCCCCATTGGGGGCCTGGGCTCTGGAAACACCATATATTTT CASSPIGGLGSGNTIYF
TRBJ2-7 . TRBV5-1 . TGCGCCAGTCGGACCGGGGGCGGGAGCCCCTACGAGCAGTACTTC CASRTGGGSPYEQYF